This TCR beta chain is drawn from a study of graft-versus-host responses after intestinal transplantation. This CDR3 contains 15 residues. Germline lookup yields CDR1 SQVTM and CDR2 ANQGSEA. After removal of 5 bases from V and 0 bases from J, the junction contained 10 bases not matched to a gene. TCRdb's table, derived via immunoSEQ multiplex PCR, lists solely in-frame clones and lacks some. This table holds fewer than 10,000 clones, about 68% found once. Lamina propria and intraepithelial lymphocytes were released by processing graft tissue. Material: ileum tissue, obtained just under 230 days after intestinal transplant. The receptor was derived from a human patient who received an intestinal transplant, so some T cells may come from the graft donor. The rearrangement links TRBV29-1 to TRBJ2-7, with TRBD2 matching over 7 bases. CDR3 protein: CSVFLESSGSYEQYF. As DNA, the CDR3 is TGCAGCGTTTTCCTGGAGTCTAGCGGCTCCTACGAGCAGTACTTC.